The 6 T cell receptor beta chains below all came from one sample that was sequenced in a study of lymphopenia after photon versus proton radiotherapy. Using immunoSEQ multiplex PCR, the repertoire was profiled, and TCRdb retains in-frame clones only, with some absent. The data show about 160,000 clones, with about 88% seen just once and approximately 4.6% held by the top ten. Source: peripheral blood, taken from a patient treated with photon-based radiotherapy. The source of these receptors is a man aged 50 or older with gastric cancer.

The chain couples TRBV7-2 to TRBJ2-1, with D perhaps assigned TRBD1 or TRBD2 (6 bases each). The CDR3 consists of 14 residues. The V gene's germline CDR1 is SGHTA and CDR2 FQGNSA. Trimming shortened V by 2 bases and J by 5 bases, and 10 bases separated the two germline ends. The CDR3 coding sequence is TGTGCCAGCAGCTTACGGAGGGACAACAATGAGCAGTTCTTC. Translating it yields CASSLRRDNNEQFF. Complete variable domain (other parts from reference TRBV7-2 and TRBJ2-1): GAGVSQSPSNKVTEKGKDVELRCDPISGHTALYWYRQSLGQGLEFLIYFQGNSAPDKSGLPSDRFSAERTGGSVSTLTIQRTQQEDSAVYLCASSLRRDNNEQFFGPGTRLTVL.

The chain recombines TRBV5-1 with TRBJ2-5; weak D call: TRBD2 (5 bases). V was cut by 7 bases and J by 5 bases, with 21 bases left in between. This CDR3 is built from 15 residues. Per the germline V gene, CDR1 is SGHRS and CDR2 is YFSETQ. CDR3 in DNA: TGCGCCAGCGGAGGCCTGAACACTCTCCGGGAGACCCAGTACTTC. This encodes CASGGLNTLRETQYF.

The V call is TRBV18, the J call TRBJ2-5; D might be TRBD1 (5 bases). Germline CDR1 reads KGHSH; CDR2 reads LQKENI. The V gene lost 4 bases and the J gene lost 4 bases, with 7 bases spanning the gap. The CDR3 extends over 12 amino acids. The CDR3 DNA reads as TGTGCCAGCTCACGACAGTCAGAGACCCAGTACTTC. Translating it yields CASSRQSETQYF.

This clone was found once. The gene calls are TRBV28 and TRBJ1-2, with D maybe TRBD1 (6 bases). Trimming took off 2 bases at V and 4 bases at J, with 8 bases between the two ends. Per germline, CDR1 MDHEN and CDR2 SYDVKM. The CDR3 runs 13 residues. CDR3 coding DNA: TGTGCCAGCAGTTTAGGGGGCACCTATGGCTACACCTTC. Protein sequence: CASSLGGTYGYTF.

This rearrangement joins TRBV2 to TRBJ2-7; 8 bases are a match to TRBD1. Germline values: CDR1 SNHLY, CDR2 FYNNEI. The CDR3 consists of 13 residues. V gave up 7 bases and J gave up 3 bases; unmatched junction bases: 5. The CDR3 DNA reads TGTGCCAGCACCGGACAGGGAGGCTACGAGCAGTACTTC. Translation: CASTGQGGYEQYF.

This chain connects TRBV5-8 to TRBJ2-7, with 8 bases matching TRBD1. Germline CDR1 reads SGHTS; CDR2 reads YDEGEE. This CDR3 is 13 amino acids long. After removal of 5 bases from V and 5 bases from J, the junction contained 6 bases not matched to a gene. Written as DNA, the CDR3 is TGTGCCAGCAGTCCGACAGGGGATCACGAGCAGTACTTC. This encodes CASSPTGDHEQYF. The full variable domain, with the rest looked up from reference TRBV5-8 and TRBJ2-7, is EAGVTQSPTHLIKTRGQQATLRCSPISGHTSVYWYQQALGLGLQFLLWYDEGEERNRGNFPPRFSGRQFPNYSSELNVNALELEDSALYLCASSPTGDHEQYFGPGTRLTVT.